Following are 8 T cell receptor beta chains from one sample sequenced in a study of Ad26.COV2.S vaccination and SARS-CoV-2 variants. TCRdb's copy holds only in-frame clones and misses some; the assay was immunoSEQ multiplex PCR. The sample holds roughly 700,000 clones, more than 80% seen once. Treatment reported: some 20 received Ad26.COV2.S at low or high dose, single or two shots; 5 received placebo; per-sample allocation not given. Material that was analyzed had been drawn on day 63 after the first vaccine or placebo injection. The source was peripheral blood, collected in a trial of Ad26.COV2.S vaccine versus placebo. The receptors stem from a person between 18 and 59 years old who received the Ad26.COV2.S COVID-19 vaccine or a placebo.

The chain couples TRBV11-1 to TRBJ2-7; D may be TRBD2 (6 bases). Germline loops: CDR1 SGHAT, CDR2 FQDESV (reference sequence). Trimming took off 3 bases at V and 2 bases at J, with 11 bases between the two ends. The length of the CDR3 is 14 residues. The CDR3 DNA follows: TGTGCCAGCAGCTTCGGCGGGGCCGCCTACGAGCAGTACTTC. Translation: CASSFGGAAYEQYF. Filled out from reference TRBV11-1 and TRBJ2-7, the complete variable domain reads EAEVAQSPRYKITEKSQAVAFWCDPISGHATLYWYRQILGQGPELLVQFQDESVVDDSQLPKDRFSAERLKGVDSTLKIQPAELGDSAMYLCASSFGGAAYEQYFGPGTRLTVT.

This CDR3 reads CAISPGERVSYEQYF. In nucleotides, the CDR3 is TGTGCCATCTCTCCGGGGGAGCGGGTCTCCTACGAGCAGTACTTC. The V call is TRBV10-3, the J call TRBJ2-7; a weak D match, TRBD2 (6 bases). The CDR3 covers 15 residues. The V end was cut by 8 bases, the J end by 0 bases, with 17 bases between. Per the germline V gene, CDR1 is ENHRY and CDR2 is SYGVKD.

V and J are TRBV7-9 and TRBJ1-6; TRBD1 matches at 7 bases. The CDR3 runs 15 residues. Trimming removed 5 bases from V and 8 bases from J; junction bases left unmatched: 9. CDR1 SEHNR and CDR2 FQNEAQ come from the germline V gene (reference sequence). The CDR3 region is CASSIFEGADSPLHF. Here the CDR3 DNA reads TGTGCCAGCAGCATCTTTGAGGGGGCTGATTCACCCCTCCACTTT.

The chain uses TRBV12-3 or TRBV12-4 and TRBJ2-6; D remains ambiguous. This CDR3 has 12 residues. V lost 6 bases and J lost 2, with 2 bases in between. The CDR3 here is CASRAGANVLTF. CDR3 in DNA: TGTGCCAGCAGGGCTGGGGCCAACGTCCTGACTTTC.

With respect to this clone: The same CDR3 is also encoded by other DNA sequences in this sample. CDR3 sequence (DNA): TGCGCCAGCAGCTTGGCGGGAAACACTGAAGCTTTCTTT. It is translated as CASSLAGNTEAFF. The V gene is TRBV5-1, the J gene TRBJ1-1; D ambiguous. Per germline, CDR1 SGHRS and CDR2 YFSETQ. This CDR3 has 13 amino acids. The V gene lost 0 bases and the J gene lost 2 bases, with 5 bases spanning the gap.

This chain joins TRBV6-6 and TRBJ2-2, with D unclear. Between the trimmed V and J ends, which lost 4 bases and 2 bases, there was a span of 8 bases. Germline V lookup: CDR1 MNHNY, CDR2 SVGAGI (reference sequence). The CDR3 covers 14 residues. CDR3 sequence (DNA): TGTGCCAGCAGTTTTAACAGCAACACCGGGGAGCTGTTTTTT. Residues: CASSFNSNTGELFF.

The DNA of the CDR3 is TGTGCCAGCAGCTGGCGCGTAAGCGGGAGGGTAAATGAGCAGTTCTTC. This sequence encodes CASSWRVSGRVNEQFF. The chain joins TRBV5-6 to TRBJ2-1; 10 nucleotides match TRBD2. The CDR3 has 16 residues. V was pared by 3 bases and J by 7 bases, with 10 bases of the junction left unmatched. Germline CDR1 reads SGHDT; CDR2 reads YYEEEE.

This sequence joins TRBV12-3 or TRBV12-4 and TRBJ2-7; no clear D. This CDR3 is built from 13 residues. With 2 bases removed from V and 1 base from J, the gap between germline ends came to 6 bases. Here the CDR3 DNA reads TGTGCCAGCAGTTTAACGCAGTCCTACGAGCAGTACTTC. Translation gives CASSLTQSYEQYF.